One sample yielded the 22 T cell receptor beta chains listed below, sequenced in a study of blood T cell repertoires in COVID-19. Here immunoSEQ multiplex PCR was the method, and the copy in TCRdb shows in-frame clones only, minus some. The sample has 330,000 or so clones, 85% to 90% seen once. The source material was PBMCs or T cells enriched from blood (not recorded which). Receptors were obtained from a woman aged 30 to 39 who had been exposed to COVID-19.

The genes are TRBV5-6 and TRBJ1-5; maybe TRBD1 (6 bases). V was cut by 5 bases and J by 4 bases, with 13 bases left in between. Germline-derived CDR1 and CDR2 are SGHDT and YYEEEE. The CDR3 covers 14 residues. Written as DNA, the CDR3 is TGTGCCAGCAGTCGACAGGATGTAAATCAGCCCCAGCATTTT. Translated: CASSRQDVNQPQHF.

The chain joins TRBV6-5 to TRBJ1-1; 9 nucleotides agree with TRBD1. J lost 4 bases, V lost 8 bases, and 5 bases had no gene match. CDR1 and CDR2 from the germline V gene are MNHEY and SVGAGI. The CDR3 totals 13 residues. The CDR3 DNA sequence: TGTGCCAGCGCCGGGACAGGGCGCACTGAAGCTTTCTTT. It translates to CASAGTGRTEAFF.

The rearrangement joins TRBV7-3 to TRBJ2-2, with 8 bases lining up with TRBD2. Germline loops: CDR1 SGHTA, CDR2 FQGTGA. The ends lost 3 bases at V and 6 bases at J; junction bases unmatched: 9. The length of the CDR3 is 16 residues. In DNA form, the CDR3 reads TGTGCCAGCAGCTTCCCGGGACTAGTGGGGCCCGGGGAGCTGTTTTTT. Residues: CASSFPGLVGPGELFF. The entire variable domain, with the rest obtained from reference TRBV7-3 and TRBJ2-2, is as follows: GAGVSQTPSNKVTEKGKYVELRCDPISGHTALYWYRQSLGQGPEFLIYFQGTGAADDSGLPNDRFFAVRPEGSVSTLKIQRTERGDSAVYLCASSFPGLVGPGELFFGEGSRLTVL.

Only a few counts were recorded for this clone. The chain carries TRBV4-2 and TRBJ1-2; D is unclear. The CDR3 has 15 residues. Trimming pared 0 bases from V and 2 bases from J, leaving 10 bases between. Germline values: CDR1 LGHNA, CDR2 YNFKEQ. CDR3 protein: CASSQDRLTNYGYTF. CDR3 bases: TGTGCCAGCAGCCAAGACAGGTTGACGAACTATGGCTACACCTTC.

This chain connects TRBV7-3 to TRBJ1-1; 10 nucleotides match TRBD1. The junction had 8 bases not matched to a gene; V was cut back by 5 bases and J by 8 bases. The CDR3 is 14 amino acids. Germline V gene lookup returns CDR1 SGHTA and CDR2 FQGTGA. CDR3 DNA sequence: TGTGCCAGCAGCCTAGGGGGACAGGGGTACGAAGCTTTCTTT. Its translation is CASSLGGQGYEAFF.

J is TRBJ1-2 and V is TRBV6-6; TRBD1 agrees at 7 bases. This CDR3 comprises 13 residues. CDR1 and CDR2 from the germline V gene are MNHNY and SVGAGI (reference sequence). With V trimmed by 8 bases and J by 6 bases, 9 bases remained unmatched. As DNA, the CDR3 is TGTGCCAGCGACGGGCAGGGGGTGAATGGCTACACCTTC. Encoded protein: CASDGQGVNGYTF.

The chain joins TRBV6-2 or TRBV6-3 to TRBJ2-5; D possibly corresponds to TRBD2 (6 bases). Germline V gene data show CDR1 as MNHEY and CDR2 as SVGEGT. The V gene lost 5 bases and the J gene lost 4 bases, with 20 bases spanning the gap. There are 16 residues in the CDR3. The DNA of the CDR3 is TGTGCCAGCAGTCTCAGGACTACCCATCCGGCAGAGACCCAGTACTTC. This encodes CASSLRTTHPAETQYF.

The chain has TRBV6-1 and TRBJ2-7, with D possibly being TRBD1 (6 bases). The ends were cut back, 0 bases at V and 5 bases at J, with 17 bases in the middle. CDR1 and CDR2 from the germline V gene are MNHNS and SASEGT. This CDR3 has 16 amino acids. The CDR3 is CASSEAVQLYRDEQYF. CDR3 DNA: TGTGCCAGCAGTGAAGCGGTACAGTTATACAGGGACGAGCAGTACTTC.

The chain recombines TRBV28 with TRBJ2-7, with TRBD2 identical over 7 bases. CDR1 is MDHEN and CDR2 is SYDVKM in the germline V gene. The junction had 9 bases not matched to a gene; V was cut back by 5 bases and J by 2 bases. This CDR3 is built from 15 residues. This CDR3 is CASSGEWGRAYEQYF. CDR3 bases: TGTGCCAGCAGTGGGGAGTGGGGGAGGGCCTACGAGCAGTACTTC.

The V call is TRBV7-9, the J call TRBJ2-4; maybe TRBD1 (5 bases). The CDR3 extends over 17 amino acids. Germline loops: CDR1 SEHNR, CDR2 FQNEAQ (reference sequence). The V end lost 1 base, the J end lost 1 base, and 14 bases lay between the germline ends. The CDR3 bases are TGTGCCAGCAGCTTAGGGTCAGGGATAGGGGCCAAAAACATTCAGTACTTC. Translated, it gives CASSLGSGIGAKNIQYF.

The rearrangement links TRBV2 to TRBJ2-7, with 13 bases fitting TRBD2. This CDR3 comprises 18 residues. Germline V gene sequence: CDR1 SNHLY, CDR2 FYNNEI. Unmatched junction bases numbered 15, after V lost 6 bases and J lost 4 bases. This CDR3 reads CASRKEAGKTSGRYEQYF. CDR3 sequence (DNA): TGTGCCAGCAGGAAAGAGGCCGGCAAGACTAGCGGGAGGTACGAGCAGTACTTC. The full variable domain, its missing parts supplied by reference TRBV2 and TRBJ2-7, is EPEVTQTPSHQVTQMGQEVILRCVPISNHLYFYWYRQILGQKVEFLVSFYNNEISEKSEIFDDQFSVERPDGSNFTLKIRSTKLEDSAMYFCASRKEAGKTSGRYEQYFGPGTRLTVT.

The chain employs TRBV28 and TRBJ1-1; 9 bases align to TRBD1. Germline loops: CDR1 MDHEN, CDR2 SYDVKM. Unmatched junction bases numbered 13, after V lost 5 bases and J lost 6 bases. There are 16 residues in the CDR3. CDR3 residues: CASSPPEGQGIPEAFF. CDR3 bases: TGTGCCAGCAGTCCACCCGAGGGACAGGGAATCCCTGAAGCTTTCTTT.

The V and J genes are TRBV28 and TRBJ1-2; 10 nucleotides agree with TRBD1. This CDR3 is built from 14 residues. V shed 6 bases and J 4 bases; nucleotides not matched to a gene: 5. CDR1 and CDR2 from the germline V gene are MDHEN and SYDVKM. CDR3 protein: CASRRTGGGYGYTF. The CDR3 DNA reads TGTGCCAGCAGGCGGACAGGGGGGGGCTATGGCTACACCTTC.

CDR3 sequence: CASSVAATGYSTDTQYF. CDR3 coding DNA: TGTGCCAGCAGCGTAGCTGCGACGGGATATAGCACAGATACGCAGTATTTT. The chain has TRBV9 and TRBJ2-3; D is perhaps TRBD2 (5 bases). Germline lookup yields CDR1 SGDLS and CDR2 YYNGEE. The CDR3 loop spans 17 amino acids. V was shortened by 0 bases and J by 0 bases, with 14 bases between the two germline ends.

The V gene is TRBV3-1 (or the pseudogene TRBV3-2), the J gene TRBJ2-1, with D unclear. The germline CDR1 and CDR2 sequences are LGHDT and YNNKEL (reference sequence). Trimming stripped 6 bases from V and 0 bases from J, with 6 bases between. The CDR3 length is 13 residues. The CDR3 DNA reads as TGTGCCAGCAGGGGCTTCTCCTACAATGAGCAGTTCTTC. Translating it yields CASRGFSYNEQFF.

This chain connects TRBV25-1 to TRBJ1-1; 8 bases are shared with TRBD1. The CDR3 consists of 13 residues. Germline assignment: CDR1 MGHDK and CDR2 SYGVNS. V was pared by 6 bases and J by 4 bases, with 4 bases of the junction left unmatched. The CDR3 sequence is CASSSDRGTEAFF. The CDR3 region has the DNA TGTGCCAGCAGCTCCGACAGGGGCACTGAAGCTTTCTTT.

This chain uses TRBV27 with TRBJ1-6; D might be TRBD1 (5 bases). The CDR3 is 13 residues long. Trimming removed 5 bases from V and 8 bases from J, with 10 bases in between. CDR1 and CDR2 from the germline V gene are MNHEY and SMNVEV (reference sequence). Here the CDR3 DNA reads TGTGCCAGCAGTCTCAGGGACTATTCACCCCTCCACTTT. Amino acids: CASSLRDYSPLHF.

The gene calls are TRBV27 and TRBJ1-4; D ambiguous. The length of the CDR3 is 14 residues. Germline assignment: CDR1 MNHEY and CDR2 SMNVEV (reference sequence). V was pared by 3 bases and J by 2 bases, with 7 bases between. The CDR3 DNA reads TGTGCCAGCAGTTTCGGGGATACTAATGAAAAACTGTTTTTT. Translated, it gives CASSFGDTNEKLFF.

This clone was found once. The chain employs TRBV29-1 and TRBJ2-3; 7 bases match TRBD2. The CDR3 is made up of 17 amino acids. Germline loops: CDR1 SQVTM, CDR2 ANQGSEA. V shed 1 base, J shed 0 bases, and the junction held 10 bases outside the gene matches. The CDR3 nucleotides read TGCAGCGTTGAAGCCCCCCGGTGGGGGGGTAGCACAGATACGCAGTATTTT. Translated: CSVEAPRWGGSTDTQYF.

The chain combines TRBV5-4 with TRBJ2-1; D is unresolved. The germline CDR1 and CDR2 sequences are SGHNT and YYREEE (reference sequence). Trimming took off 0 bases at V and 5 bases at J, with 15 bases between the two ends. This CDR3 has 16 amino acids. For the CDR3, the DNA is TGTGCCAGCAGCTTGGGTGGCCCCATGTCCCACAATGAGCAGTTCTTC. This sequence encodes CASSLGGPMSHNEQFF.

The DNA of the CDR3 is TGTGCCAGCAGTTTAGTAGGGGCGCGGGACCTAGATACGCAGTATTTT. Residues: CASSLVGARDLDTQYF. The rearrangement joins TRBV28 to TRBJ2-3, with D perhaps matching TRBD2 (6 bases). Germline values: CDR1 MDHEN, CDR2 SYDVKM. CDR3 size: 16 residues. V dropped 2 bases and J dropped 5 bases, with 17 bases sitting between them.

This clone was recorded once. The chain has TRBV6-5 and TRBJ1-6; 7 bases agree with TRBD1. J lost 5 bases, V lost 6 bases, and 4 bases had no gene match. The CDR3 is 14 residues long. Germline CDR1 and CDR2: MNHEY and SVGAGI. CDR3 nucleotide sequence: TGTGCCAGCAGGCGACAGGGAGATAATTCACCCCTCCACTTT. Amino acids: CASRRQGDNSPLHF.